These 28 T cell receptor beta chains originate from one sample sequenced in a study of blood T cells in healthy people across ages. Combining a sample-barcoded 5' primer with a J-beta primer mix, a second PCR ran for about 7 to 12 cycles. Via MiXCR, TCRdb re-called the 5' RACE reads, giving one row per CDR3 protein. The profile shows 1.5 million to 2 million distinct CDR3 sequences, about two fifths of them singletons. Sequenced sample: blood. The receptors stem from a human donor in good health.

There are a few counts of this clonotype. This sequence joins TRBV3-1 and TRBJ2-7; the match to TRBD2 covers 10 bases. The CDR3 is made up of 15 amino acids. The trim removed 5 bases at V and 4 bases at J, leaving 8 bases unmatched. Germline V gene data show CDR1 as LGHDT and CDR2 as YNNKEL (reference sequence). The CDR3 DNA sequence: TGTGCCAGCAGCTCCCTCCCTAGCGGGGGTTACGAGCAGTACTTC. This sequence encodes CASSSLPSGGYEQYF.

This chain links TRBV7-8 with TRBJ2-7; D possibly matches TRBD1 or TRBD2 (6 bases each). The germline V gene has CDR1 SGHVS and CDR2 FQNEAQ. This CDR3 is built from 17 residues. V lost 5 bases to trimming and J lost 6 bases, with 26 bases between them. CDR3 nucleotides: TGTGCCAGCAGCCCCCTTCCCCGTCAGGGGACTCCTACCGAGCAGTACTTC. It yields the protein CASSPLPRQGTPTEQYF.

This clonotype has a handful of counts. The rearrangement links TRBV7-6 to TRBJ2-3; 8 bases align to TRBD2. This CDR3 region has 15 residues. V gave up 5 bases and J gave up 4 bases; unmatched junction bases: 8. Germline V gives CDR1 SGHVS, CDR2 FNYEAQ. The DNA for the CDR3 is TGTGCCAGCAGCAATTGGGCGGGGGGAGCAGATACGCAGTATTTT. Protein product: CASSNWAGGADTQYF.

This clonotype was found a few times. The CDR3 spells CASRMTGKRNGYTF. The CDR3 bases are TGTGCCAGCAGGATGACAGGAAAACGTAATGGCTACACCTTC. The chain links TRBV12-3 or TRBV12-4 to TRBJ1-2; possibly TRBD1 for D (6 bases). This CDR3 is 14 amino acids long. Trimming took off 6 bases at V and 6 bases at J, with 17 bases between the two ends.

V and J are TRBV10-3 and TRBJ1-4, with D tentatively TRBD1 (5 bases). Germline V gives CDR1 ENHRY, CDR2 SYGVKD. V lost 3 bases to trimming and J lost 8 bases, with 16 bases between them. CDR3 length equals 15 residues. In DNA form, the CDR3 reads TGTGCCATCAGTGATCGGGGCTTCTCGGGAGAAAAACTGTTTTTT. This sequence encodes CAISDRGFSGEKLFF.

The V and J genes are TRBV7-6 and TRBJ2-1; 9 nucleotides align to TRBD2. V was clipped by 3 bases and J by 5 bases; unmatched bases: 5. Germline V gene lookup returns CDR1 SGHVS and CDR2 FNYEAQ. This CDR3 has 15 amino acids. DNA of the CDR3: TGTGCCAGCAGCTTGGGCGGGGGGGCCCACAATGAGCAGTTCTTC. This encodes CASSLGGGAHNEQFF.

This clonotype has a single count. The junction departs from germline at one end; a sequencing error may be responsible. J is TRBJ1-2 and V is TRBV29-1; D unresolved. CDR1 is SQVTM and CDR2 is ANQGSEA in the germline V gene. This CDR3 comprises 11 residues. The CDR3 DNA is TGCGGCGTTGAAAGGGTTTCTGGCTACACCTTC. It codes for CGVERVSGYTF.

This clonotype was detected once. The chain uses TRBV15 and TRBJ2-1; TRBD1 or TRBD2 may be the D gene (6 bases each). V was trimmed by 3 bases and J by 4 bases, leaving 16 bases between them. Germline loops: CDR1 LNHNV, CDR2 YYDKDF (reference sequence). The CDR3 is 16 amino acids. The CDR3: CATSSLRGDGYNEQFF. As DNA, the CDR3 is TGTGCCACCAGCAGCCTAAGGGGGGATGGATACAATGAGCAGTTCTTC.

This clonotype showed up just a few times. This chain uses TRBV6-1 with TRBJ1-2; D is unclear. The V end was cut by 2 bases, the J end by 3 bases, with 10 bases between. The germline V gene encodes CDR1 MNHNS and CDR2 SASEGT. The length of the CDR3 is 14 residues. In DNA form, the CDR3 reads TGTGCCAGCAGTGAAAATCCAGAATACTATGGCTACACCTTC. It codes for CASSENPEYYGYTF.

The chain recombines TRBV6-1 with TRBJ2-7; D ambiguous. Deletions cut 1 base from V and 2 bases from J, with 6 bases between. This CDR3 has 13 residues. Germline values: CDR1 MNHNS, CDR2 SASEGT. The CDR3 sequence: CASSEGWAYEQYF. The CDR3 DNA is TGTGCCAGCAGTGAAGGTTGGGCCTACGAGCAGTACTTC.

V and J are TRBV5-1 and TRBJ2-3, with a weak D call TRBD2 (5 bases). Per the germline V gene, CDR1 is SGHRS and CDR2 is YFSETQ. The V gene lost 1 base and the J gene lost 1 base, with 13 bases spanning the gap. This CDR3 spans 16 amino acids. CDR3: CASSLLGADRTDTQYF. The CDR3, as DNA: TGCGCCAGCAGCTTGCTCGGAGCGGACCGCACAGATACGCAGTATTTT.

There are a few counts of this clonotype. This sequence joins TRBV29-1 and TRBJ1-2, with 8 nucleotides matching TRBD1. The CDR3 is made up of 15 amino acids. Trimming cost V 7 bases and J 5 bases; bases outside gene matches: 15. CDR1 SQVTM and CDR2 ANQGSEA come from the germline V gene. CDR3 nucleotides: TGCAGCGCCGCGACAGGGGACGAAATTAGATATGGCTACACCTTC. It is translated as CSAATGDEIRYGYTF.

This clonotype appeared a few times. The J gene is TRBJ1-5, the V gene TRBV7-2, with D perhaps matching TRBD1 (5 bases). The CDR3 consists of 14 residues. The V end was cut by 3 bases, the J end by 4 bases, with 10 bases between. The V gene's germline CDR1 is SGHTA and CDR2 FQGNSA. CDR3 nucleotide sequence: TGTGCCAGCAGCTTTGCTGCAGGGAATCAGCCCCAGCATTTT. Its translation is CASSFAAGNQPQHF.

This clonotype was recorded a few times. This CDR3 reads CSVIDGAYGYTF. DNA for the CDR3: TGCAGTGTGATCGACGGGGCCTATGGCTACACCTTC. This chain links TRBV29-1 with TRBJ1-2; D is possibly TRBD1 (5 bases). Looked up from germline, CDR1 is SQVTM and CDR2 is ANQGSEA. CDR3 length: 12 residues.

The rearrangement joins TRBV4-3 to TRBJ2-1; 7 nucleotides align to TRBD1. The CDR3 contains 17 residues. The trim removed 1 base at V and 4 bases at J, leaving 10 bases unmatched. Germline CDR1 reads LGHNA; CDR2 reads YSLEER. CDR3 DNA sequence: TGCGCCAGCAGCCAAGGACGGGGCAGGGGGTCGTACAATGAGCAGTTCTTC. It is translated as CASSQGRGRGSYNEQFF.

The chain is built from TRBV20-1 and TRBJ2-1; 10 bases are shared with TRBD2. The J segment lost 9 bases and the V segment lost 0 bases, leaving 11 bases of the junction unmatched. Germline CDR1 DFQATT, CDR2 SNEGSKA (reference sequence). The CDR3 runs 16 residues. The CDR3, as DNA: TGCAGTGCTAGAGATCAAAGAGCGGGGGGGCCTGCTGAGCAGTTCTTC. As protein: CSARDQRAGGPAEQFF.

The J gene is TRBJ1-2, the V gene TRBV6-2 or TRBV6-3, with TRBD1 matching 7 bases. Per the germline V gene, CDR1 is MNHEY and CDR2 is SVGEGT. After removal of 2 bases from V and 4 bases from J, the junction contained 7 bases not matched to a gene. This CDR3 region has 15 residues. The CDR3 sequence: CASSYGDRDLYGYTF. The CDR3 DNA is TGTGCCAGCAGTTACGGAGACAGGGACCTCTATGGCTACACCTTC.

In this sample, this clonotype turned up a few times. The CDR3 sequence: CASSSQRTSYNEQFF. The CDR3 bases are TGTGCCAGCAGCTCCCAGCGGACGTCCTACAATGAGCAGTTCTTC. The V gene is TRBV7-2, the J gene TRBJ2-1; D is perhaps TRBD2 (5 bases). The CDR3 runs 15 residues. The V gene lost 4 bases and the J gene lost 1 base, with 11 bases spanning the gap. CDR1 and CDR2 (germline): SGHTA, FQGNSA. The complete variable domain, with remaining parts taken from reference TRBV7-2 and TRBJ2-1, reads GAGVSQSPSNKVTEKGKDVELRCDPISGHTALYWYRQSLGQGLEFLIYFQGNSAPDKSGLPSDRFSAERTGGSVSTLTIQRTQQEDSAVYLCASSSQRTSYNEQFFGPGTRLTVL.

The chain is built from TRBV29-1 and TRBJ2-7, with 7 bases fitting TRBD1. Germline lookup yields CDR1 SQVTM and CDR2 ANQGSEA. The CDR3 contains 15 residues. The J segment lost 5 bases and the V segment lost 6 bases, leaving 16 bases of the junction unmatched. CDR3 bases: TGCAGCGTGCTTGACAGGGCCTACACTACGGACGAGCAGTACTTC. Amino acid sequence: CSVLDRAYTTDEQYF.

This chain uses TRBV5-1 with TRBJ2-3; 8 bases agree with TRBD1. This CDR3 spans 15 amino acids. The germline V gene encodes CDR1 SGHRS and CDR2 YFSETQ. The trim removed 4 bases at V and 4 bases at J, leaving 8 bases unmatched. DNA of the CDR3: TGCGCCAGCAGCGAGGGGACAGGAGACGCAGATACGCAGTATTTT. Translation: CASSEGTGDADTQYF.

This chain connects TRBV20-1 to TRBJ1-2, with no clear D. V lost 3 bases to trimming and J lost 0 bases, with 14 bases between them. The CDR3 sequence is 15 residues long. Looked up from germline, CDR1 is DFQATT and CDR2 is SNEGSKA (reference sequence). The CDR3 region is CSASSTGPTNYGYTF. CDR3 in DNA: TGCAGTGCTAGTTCAACCGGACCCACTAACTATGGCTACACCTTC.

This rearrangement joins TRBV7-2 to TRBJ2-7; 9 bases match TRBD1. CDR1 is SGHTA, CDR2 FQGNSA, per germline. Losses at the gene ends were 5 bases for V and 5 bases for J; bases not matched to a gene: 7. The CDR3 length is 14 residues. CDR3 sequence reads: CASSPGTGMNEQYF. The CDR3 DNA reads TGTGCCAGCAGCCCCGGGACAGGGATGAACGAGCAGTACTTC.

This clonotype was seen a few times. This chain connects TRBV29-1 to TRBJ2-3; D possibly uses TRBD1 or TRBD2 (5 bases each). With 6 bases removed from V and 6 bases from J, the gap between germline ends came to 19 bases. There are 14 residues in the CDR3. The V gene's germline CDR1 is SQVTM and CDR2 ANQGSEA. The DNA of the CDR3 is TGCAGCGTAAACAGGAGGACCTCCGTTGATACGCAGTATTTT. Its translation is CSVNRRTSVDTQYF.

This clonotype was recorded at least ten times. The CDR3 sequence is CASASGPYHISNQPQHF. The CDR3 DNA reads as TGTGCCAGCGCGTCTGGTCCCTATCACATTAGCAATCAGCCCCAGCATTTT. The chain employs TRBV6-6 and TRBJ1-5; D uncertain. The germline V and J ends were trimmed by 8 bases and 0 bases, with 20 bases remaining between them. Germline V gives CDR1 MNHNY, CDR2 SVGAGI (reference sequence). The CDR3 is 17 amino acids.

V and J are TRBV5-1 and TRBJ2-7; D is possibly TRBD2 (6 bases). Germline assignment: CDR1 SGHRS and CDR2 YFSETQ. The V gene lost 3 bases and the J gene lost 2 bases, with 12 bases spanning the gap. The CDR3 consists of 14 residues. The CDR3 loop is CASSSGLVPYEQYF. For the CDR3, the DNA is TGCGCCAGCAGCTCGGGACTGGTCCCCTACGAGCAGTACTTC.

The CDR3 reads CASSLAGTERNEQFF. The CDR3 region has the DNA TGTGCCAGCAGCTTAGCGGGGACGGAACGCAATGAGCAGTTCTTC. This chain joins TRBV11-2 and TRBJ2-1; the D call may be TRBD1 or TRBD2 (5 bases each). The CDR3 length is 15 residues. CDR1 and CDR2 (germline): SGHAT, FQNNGV. With 1 base removed from V and 6 bases from J, the gap between germline ends came to 13 bases.

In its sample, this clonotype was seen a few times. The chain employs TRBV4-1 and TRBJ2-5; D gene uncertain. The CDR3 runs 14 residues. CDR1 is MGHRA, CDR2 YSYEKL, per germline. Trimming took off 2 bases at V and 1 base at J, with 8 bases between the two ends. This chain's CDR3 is CASSQPGPQETQYF. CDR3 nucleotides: TGCGCCAGCAGCCAACCGGGCCCCCAAGAGACCCAGTACTTC.

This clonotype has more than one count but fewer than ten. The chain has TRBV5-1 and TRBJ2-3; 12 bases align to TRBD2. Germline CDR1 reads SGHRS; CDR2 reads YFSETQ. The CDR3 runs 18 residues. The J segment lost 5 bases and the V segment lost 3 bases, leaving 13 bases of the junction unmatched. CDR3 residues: CASSSGLAGPPRGDTQYF. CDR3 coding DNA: TGCGCCAGCAGCTCCGGACTAGCGGGGCCACCGAGGGGAGATACGCAGTATTTT.